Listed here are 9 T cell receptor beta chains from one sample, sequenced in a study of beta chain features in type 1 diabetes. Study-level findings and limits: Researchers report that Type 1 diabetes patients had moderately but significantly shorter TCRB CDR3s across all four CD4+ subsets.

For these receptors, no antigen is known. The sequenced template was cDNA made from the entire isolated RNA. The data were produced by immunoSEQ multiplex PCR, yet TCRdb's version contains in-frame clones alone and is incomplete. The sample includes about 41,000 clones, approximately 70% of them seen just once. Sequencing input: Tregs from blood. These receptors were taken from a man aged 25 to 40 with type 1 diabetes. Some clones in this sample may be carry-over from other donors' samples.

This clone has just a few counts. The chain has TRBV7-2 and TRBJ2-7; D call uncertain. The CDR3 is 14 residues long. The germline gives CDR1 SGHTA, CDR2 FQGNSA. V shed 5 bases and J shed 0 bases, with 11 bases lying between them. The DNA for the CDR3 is TGTGCCAGCAGCCCCCGCGAGGCCTCCTACGAGCAGTACTTC. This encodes CASSPREASYEQYF.

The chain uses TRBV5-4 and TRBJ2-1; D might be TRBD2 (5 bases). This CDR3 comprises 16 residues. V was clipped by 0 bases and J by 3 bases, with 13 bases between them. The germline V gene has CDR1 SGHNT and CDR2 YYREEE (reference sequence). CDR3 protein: CASSLGPAVVYNEQFF. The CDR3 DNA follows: TGTGCCAGCAGCTTGGGCCCAGCGGTCGTCTACAATGAGCAGTTCTTC.

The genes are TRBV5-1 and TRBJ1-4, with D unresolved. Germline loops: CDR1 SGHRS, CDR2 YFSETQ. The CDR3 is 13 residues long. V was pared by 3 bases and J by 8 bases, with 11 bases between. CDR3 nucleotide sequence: TGCGCCAGCAGCTCCACACTAGGGGAAAAACTGTTTTTT. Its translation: CASSSTLGEKLFF.

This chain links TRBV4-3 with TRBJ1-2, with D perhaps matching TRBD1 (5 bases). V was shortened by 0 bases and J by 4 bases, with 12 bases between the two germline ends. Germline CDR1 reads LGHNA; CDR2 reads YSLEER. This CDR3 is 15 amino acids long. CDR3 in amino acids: CASSQEVGRVYGYTF. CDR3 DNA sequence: TGCGCCAGCAGCCAAGAGGTCGGCAGGGTCTATGGCTACACCTTC.

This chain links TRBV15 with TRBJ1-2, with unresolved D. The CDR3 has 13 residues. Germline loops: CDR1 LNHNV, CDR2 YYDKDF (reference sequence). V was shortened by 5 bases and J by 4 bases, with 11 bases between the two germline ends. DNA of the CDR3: TGTGCCACCAGCGAGAGGCCCAGCTATGGCTACACCTTC. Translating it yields CATSERPSYGYTF.

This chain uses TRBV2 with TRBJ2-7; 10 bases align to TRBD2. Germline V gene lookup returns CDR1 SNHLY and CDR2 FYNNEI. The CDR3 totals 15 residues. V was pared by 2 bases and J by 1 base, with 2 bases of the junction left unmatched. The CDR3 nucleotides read TGTGCCAGCAGTGAACTAGCGGGGGCTTCCTACGAGCAGTACTTC. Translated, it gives CASSELAGASYEQYF.

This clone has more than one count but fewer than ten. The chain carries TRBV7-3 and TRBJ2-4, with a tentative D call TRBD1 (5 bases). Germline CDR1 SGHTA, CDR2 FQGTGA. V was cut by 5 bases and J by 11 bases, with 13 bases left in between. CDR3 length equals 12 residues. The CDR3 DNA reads TGTGCCAGCAGCACGCAGGGATTGTTTCAGTACTTC. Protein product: CASSTQGLFQYF.

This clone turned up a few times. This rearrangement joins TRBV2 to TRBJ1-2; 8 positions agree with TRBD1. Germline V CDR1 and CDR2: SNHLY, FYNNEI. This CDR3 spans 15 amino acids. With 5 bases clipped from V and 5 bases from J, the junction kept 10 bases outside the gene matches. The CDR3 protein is CASSPYGTGGYGYTF. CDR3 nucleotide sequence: TGTGCCAGCAGTCCATACGGGACAGGCGGGTATGGCTACACCTTC.

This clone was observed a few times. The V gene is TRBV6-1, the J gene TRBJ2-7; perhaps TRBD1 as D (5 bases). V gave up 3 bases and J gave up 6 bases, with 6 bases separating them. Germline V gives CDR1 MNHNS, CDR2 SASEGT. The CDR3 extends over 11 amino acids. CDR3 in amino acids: CASSDRAEQYF. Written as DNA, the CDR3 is TGTGCCAGCAGTGACAGGGCCGAGCAGTACTTC.